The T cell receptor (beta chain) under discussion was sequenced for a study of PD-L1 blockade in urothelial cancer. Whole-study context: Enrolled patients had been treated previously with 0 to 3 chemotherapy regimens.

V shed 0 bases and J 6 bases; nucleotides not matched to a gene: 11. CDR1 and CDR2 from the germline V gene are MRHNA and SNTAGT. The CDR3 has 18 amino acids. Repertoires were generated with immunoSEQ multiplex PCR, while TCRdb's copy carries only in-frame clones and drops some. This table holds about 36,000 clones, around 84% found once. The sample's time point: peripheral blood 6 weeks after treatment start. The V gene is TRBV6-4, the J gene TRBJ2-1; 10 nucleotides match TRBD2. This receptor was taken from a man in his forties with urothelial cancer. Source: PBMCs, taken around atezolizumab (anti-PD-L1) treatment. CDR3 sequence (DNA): TGTGCCAGCAGTGACTCGCCCTTTCCAGCGGGAGGGCCCAATGAGCAGTTCTTC. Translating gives CASSDSPFPAGGPNEQFF.